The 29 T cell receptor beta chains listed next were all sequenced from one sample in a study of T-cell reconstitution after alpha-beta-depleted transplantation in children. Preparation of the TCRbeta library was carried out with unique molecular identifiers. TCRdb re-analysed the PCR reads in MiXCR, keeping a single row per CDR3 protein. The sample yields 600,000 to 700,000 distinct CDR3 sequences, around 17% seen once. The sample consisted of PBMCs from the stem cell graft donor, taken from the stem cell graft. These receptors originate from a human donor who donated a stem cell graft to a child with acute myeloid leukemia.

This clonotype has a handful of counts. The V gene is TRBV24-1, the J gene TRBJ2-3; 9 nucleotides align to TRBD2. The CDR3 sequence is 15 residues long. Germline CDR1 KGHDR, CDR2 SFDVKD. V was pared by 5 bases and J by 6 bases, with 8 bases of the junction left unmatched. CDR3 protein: CATSVQRGVPDTQYF. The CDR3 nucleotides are TGTGCCACCAGTGTTCAGCGGGGGGTTCCCGATACGCAGTATTTT.

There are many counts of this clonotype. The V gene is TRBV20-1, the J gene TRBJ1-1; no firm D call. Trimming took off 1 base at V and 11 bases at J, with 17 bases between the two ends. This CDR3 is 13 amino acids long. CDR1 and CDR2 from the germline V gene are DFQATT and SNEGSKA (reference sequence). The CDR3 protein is CSARVLDRDVAFF. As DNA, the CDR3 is TGCAGTGCTAGAGTTCTGGACCGCGATGTTGCTTTCTTT.

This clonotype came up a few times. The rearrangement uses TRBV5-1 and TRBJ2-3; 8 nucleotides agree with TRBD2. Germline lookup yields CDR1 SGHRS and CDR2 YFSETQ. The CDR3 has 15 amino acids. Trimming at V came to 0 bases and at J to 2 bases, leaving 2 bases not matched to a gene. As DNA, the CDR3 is TGCGCCAGCAGCTTGGGCGGGGGGCTCACAGATACGCAGTATTTT. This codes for CASSLGGGLTDTQYF.

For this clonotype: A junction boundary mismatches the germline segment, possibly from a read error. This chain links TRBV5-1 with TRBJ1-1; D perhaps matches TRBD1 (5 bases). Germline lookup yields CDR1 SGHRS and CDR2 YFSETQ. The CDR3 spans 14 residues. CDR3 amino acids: CASMWGVMNSEAFF. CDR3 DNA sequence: TGCGCCAGCATGTGGGGGGTCATGAACTCTGAAGCTTTCTTT.

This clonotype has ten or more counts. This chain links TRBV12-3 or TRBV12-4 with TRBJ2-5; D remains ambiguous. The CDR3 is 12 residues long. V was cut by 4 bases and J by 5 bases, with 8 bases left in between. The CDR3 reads CASSWSRETQYF. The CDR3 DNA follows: TGTGCCAGCAGTTGGTCTCGGGAGACCCAGTACTTC.

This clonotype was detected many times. CDR3 sequence (DNA): TGCAGCGTTCCCGGTGACACCGGGGAGCTGTTTTTT. Its protein is CSVPGDTGELFF. V and J are TRBV29-1 and TRBJ2-2, with D uncertain. Germline CDR1 reads SQVTM; CDR2 reads ANQGSEA. V gave up 5 bases and J gave up 3 bases, with 7 bases separating them. The CDR3 is made up of 12 amino acids.

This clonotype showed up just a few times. This CDR3 reads CSARVWTSGGDIDTQYF. The CDR3, as DNA: TGCAGTGCTAGAGTTTGGACTAGCGGGGGGGACATAGATACGCAGTATTTT. V and J are TRBV20-1 and TRBJ2-3; 15 bases line up with TRBD2. Germline CDR1 and CDR2: DFQATT and SNEGSKA (reference sequence). This CDR3 has 17 residues. With V trimmed by 1 base and J by 5 bases, 7 bases remained unmatched.

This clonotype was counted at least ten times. The CDR3 DNA reads TGTGCCAGCAGCTATGACTCCAGCTCCTACAATGAGCAGTTCTTC. Translating gives CASSYDSSSYNEQFF. This chain uses TRBV9 with TRBJ2-1; D is ambiguous. Germline CDR1 is SGDLS and CDR2 is YYNGEE. This CDR3 has 15 amino acids. V was trimmed by 4 bases and J by 0 bases, leaving 11 bases between them.

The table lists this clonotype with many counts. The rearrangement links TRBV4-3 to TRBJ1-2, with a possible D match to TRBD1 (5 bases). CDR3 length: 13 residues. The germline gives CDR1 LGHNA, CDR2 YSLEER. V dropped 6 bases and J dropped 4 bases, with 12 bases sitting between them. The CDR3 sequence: CASSRDGPYGYTF. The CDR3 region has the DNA TGCGCCAGCAGTCGGGACGGACCCTATGGCTACACCTTC.

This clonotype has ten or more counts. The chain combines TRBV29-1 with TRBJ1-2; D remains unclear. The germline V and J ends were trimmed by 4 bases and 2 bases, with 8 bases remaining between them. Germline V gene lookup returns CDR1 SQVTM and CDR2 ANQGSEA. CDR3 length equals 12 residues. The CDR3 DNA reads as TGCAGCGTTGGGACGGGAAACTATGGCTACACCTTC. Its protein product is CSVGTGNYGYTF.

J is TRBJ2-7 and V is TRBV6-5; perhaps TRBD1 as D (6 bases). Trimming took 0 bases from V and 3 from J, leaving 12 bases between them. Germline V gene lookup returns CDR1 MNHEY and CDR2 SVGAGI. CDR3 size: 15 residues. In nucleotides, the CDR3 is TGTGCCAGCAGTTACTCGGGGGCCGCCGACTACGAGCAGTACTTC. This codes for CASSYSGAADYEQYF.

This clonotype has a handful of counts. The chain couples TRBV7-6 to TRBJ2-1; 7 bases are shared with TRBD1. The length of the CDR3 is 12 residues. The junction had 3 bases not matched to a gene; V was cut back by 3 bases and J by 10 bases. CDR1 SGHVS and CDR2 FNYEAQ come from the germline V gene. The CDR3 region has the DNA TGTGCCAGCAGCTTGTACAGGGGAGAGCAGTTCTTC. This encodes CASSLYRGEQFF.

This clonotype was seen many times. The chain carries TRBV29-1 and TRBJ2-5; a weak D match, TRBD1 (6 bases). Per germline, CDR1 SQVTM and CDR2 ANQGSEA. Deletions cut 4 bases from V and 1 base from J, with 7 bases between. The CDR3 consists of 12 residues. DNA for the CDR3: TGCAGCGTTGGGACAGCCCAAGAGACCCAGTACTTC. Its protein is CSVGTAQETQYF.

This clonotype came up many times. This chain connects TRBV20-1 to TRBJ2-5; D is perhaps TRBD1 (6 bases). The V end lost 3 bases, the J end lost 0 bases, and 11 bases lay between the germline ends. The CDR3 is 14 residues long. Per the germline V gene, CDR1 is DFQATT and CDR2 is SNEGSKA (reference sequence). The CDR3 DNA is TGCAGTGCTAGGGCCTGGGACAACCAAGAGACCCAGTACTTC. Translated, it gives CSARAWDNQETQYF.

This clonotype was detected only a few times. CDR3 nucleotide sequence: TGCGCCAGCAGCTTAACTACAGGGTCGGAAGCTTTCTTT. It translates to CASSLTTGSEAFF. This chain links TRBV5-1 with TRBJ1-1; D perhaps matches TRBD1 (6 bases). Trimming shortened V by 2 bases and J by 8 bases, and 13 bases separated the two germline ends. Germline CDR1 SGHRS, CDR2 YFSETQ. This CDR3 has 13 residues.

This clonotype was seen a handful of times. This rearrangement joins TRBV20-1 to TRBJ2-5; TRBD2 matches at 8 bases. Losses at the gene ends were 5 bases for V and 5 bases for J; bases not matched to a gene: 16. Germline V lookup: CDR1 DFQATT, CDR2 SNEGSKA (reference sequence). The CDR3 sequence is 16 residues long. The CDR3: CSAPPFPGLAVETQYF. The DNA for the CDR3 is TGCAGTGCTCCCCCCTTCCCAGGACTAGCAGTGGAGACCCAGTACTTC.

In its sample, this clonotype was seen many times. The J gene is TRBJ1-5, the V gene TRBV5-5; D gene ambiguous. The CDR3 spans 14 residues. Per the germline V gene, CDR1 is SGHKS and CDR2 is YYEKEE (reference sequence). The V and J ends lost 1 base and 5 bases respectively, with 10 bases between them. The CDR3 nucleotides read TGTGCCAGCAGCTTGAATGACGGTTATCAGCCCCAGCATTTT. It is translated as CASSLNDGYQPQHF.

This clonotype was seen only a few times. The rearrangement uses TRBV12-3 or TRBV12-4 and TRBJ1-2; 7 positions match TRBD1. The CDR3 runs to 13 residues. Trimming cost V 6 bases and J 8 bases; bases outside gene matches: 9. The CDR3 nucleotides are TGTGCCAGCAGCCTAACAGGGGCGGGAGGCTACACCTTC. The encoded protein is CASSLTGAGGYTF.

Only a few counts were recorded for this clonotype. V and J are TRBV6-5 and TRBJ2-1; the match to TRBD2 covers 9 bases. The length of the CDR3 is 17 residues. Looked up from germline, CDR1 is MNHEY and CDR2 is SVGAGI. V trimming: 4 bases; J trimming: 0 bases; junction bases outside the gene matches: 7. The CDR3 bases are TGTGCCAGCAGTTTGGGGCGGGGGGGGAGCTCCTACAATGAGCAGTTCTTC. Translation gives CASSLGRGGSSYNEQFF.

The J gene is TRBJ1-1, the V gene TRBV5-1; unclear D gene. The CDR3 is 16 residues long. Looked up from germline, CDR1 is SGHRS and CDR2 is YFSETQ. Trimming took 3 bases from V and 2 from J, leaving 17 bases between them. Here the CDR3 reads CASSSPPGRTNTEAFF. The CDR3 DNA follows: TGCGCCAGCAGCTCACCTCCCGGCAGGACCAACACTGAAGCTTTCTTT.

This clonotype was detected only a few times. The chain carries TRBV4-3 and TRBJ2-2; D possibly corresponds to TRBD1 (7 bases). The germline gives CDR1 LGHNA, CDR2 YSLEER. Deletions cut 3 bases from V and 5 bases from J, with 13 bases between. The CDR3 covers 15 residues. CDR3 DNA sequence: TGCGCCAGCAGCCAGCGGGACAGAATTACCGGGGAGCTGTTTTTT. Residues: CASSQRDRITGELFF.

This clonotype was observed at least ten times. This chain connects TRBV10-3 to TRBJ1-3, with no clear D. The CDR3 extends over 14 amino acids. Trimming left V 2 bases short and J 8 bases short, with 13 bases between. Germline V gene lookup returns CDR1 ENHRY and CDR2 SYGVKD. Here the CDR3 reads CAISEGSSRDTIYF. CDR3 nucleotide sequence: TGTGCCATCAGTGAGGGCAGCTCTCGAGACACCATATATTTT.

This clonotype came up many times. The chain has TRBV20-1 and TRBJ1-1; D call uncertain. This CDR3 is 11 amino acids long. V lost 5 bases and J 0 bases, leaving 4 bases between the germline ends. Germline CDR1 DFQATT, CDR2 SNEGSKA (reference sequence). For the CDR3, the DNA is TGCAGTGCTCCCCTGAACACTGAAGCTTTCTTT. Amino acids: CSAPLNTEAFF.

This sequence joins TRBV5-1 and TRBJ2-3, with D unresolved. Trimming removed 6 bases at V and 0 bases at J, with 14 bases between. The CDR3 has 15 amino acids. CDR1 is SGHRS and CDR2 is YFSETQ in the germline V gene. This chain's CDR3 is CASTLGPASTDTQYF. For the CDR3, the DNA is TGCGCCAGCACTTTGGGTCCCGCAAGCACAGATACGCAGTATTTT.

The CDR3 is CASSGGPGGGEQYV. The CDR3 DNA reads as TGTGCCAGCAGTGGGGGGCCAGGAGGGGGCGAGCAGTACGTC. The chain is built from TRBV2 and TRBJ2-7, with D possibly being TRBD1 or TRBD2 (6 bases each). V lost 4 bases and J lost 6, with 16 bases in between. CDR1 and CDR2 from the germline V gene are SNHLY and FYNNEI. The CDR3 totals 14 residues.

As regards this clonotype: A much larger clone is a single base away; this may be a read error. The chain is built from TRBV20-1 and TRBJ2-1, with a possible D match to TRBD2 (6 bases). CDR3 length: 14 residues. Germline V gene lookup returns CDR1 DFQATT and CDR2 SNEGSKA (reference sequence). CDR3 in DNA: TGCAGTGCTAGAGACGGGAGAACCTACAATGAGCAGCTCTTC. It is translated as CSARDGRTYNEQLF.

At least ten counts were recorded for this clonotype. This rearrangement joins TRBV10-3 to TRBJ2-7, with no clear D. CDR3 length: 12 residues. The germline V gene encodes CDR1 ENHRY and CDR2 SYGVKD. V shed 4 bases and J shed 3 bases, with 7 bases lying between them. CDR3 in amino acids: CAISAEYYEQYF. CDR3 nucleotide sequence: TGTGCCATCAGTGCCGAGTACTACGAGCAGTACTTC.

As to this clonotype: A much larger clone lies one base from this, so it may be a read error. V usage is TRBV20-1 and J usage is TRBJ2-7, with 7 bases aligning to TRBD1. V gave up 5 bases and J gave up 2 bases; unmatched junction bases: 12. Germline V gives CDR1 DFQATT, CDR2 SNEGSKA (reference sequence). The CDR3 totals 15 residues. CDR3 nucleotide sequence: TGCAGTGCTGACATTGCCGGGACAGAAACCTACGAGCAGTACGTC. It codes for CSADIAGTETYEQYV.

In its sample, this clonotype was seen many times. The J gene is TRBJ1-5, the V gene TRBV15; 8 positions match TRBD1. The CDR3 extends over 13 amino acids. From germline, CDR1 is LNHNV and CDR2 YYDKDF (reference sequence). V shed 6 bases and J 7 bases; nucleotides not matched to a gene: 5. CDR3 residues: CATSQGARQPQHF. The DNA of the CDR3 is TGTGCCACCAGTCAGGGGGCGAGGCAGCCCCAGCATTTT.